The 28 T cell receptor beta chains below all came from one sample that was sequenced in a study of beta chain features in type 1 diabetes. As every portion of the isolated RNA was reverse transcribed, the sequencing read expressed TCRB transcripts. The data were produced by immunoSEQ multiplex PCR, yet TCRdb's version contains in-frame clones alone and is incomplete. The sample records under 550,000 clones, roughly 10% being singletons. The sequencing sample was made of naive CD4+ T cells from blood. The receptors here all came from a young woman in good health.

The chain links TRBV6-5 to TRBJ1-3; the match to TRBD1 covers 7 bases. J was trimmed by 4 bases and V by 4 bases; bases with no gene match: 7. Germline V gives CDR1 MNHEY, CDR2 SVGAGI. There are 15 residues in the CDR3. CDR3 amino acids: CASSSRTGSGNTIYF. For the CDR3, the DNA is TGTGCCAGCAGTTCCCGGACAGGCAGCGGAAACACCATATATTTT.

The chain employs TRBV30 and TRBJ2-7; 10 bases are a match to TRBD2. The CDR3 covers 18 residues. V lost 1 base and J lost 3; bases outside the gene matches: 15. In germline, CDR1 is GTSNPN, CDR2 SVGIG (reference sequence). The CDR3 DNA sequence: TGTGCCTGGAGTGGGCCTAGCGGGAGTACCCCCCGCTACTACGAGCAGTACTTC. Translated: CAWSGPSGSTPRYYEQYF.

The CDR3 sequence: CASSPRAQTGKAEAFF. For the CDR3, the DNA is TGTGCCAGCTCACCACGCGCTCAAACAGGGAAGGCTGAAGCTTTCTTT. The genes are TRBV18 and TRBJ1-1, with D possibly TRBD1 on 6 matching bases. This CDR3 spans 16 amino acids. Per the germline V gene, CDR1 is KGHSH and CDR2 is LQKENI. Trimming removed 1 base at V and 6 bases at J, with 18 bases between. The complete variable domain, with remaining parts taken from reference TRBV18 and TRBJ1-1, reads NAGVMQNPRHLVRRRGQEARLRCSPMKGHSHVYWYRQLPEEGLKFMVYLQKENIIDESGMPKERFSAEFPKEGPSILRIQQVVRGDSAAYFCASSPRAQTGKAEAFFGQGTRLTVV.

This clone was recorded a few times. This chain links TRBV29-1 with TRBJ1-2, with D uncertain. Per the germline V gene, CDR1 is SQVTM and CDR2 is ANQGSEA. Trimming cost V 7 bases and J 5 bases, with 14 bases left between them. The CDR3 loop spans 12 amino acids. As DNA, the CDR3 is TGCAGCGCTAGGACCGTAAGTTATGGCTACACCTTC. It encodes CSARTVSYGYTF.

This clone appeared a few times. The rearrangement uses TRBV30 and TRBJ2-7; perhaps TRBD1 as D (5 bases). Germline CDR1 GTSNPN, CDR2 SVGIG (reference sequence). The V end lost 0 bases, the J end lost 6 bases, and 15 bases lay between the germline ends. This CDR3 has 14 amino acids. The CDR3 sequence is CAWSVLQTTGEQYF. The CDR3 DNA follows: TGTGCCTGGAGTGTACTGCAGACAACAGGCGAGCAGTACTTC.

This sequence joins TRBV4-1 and TRBJ1-6; D uncertain. This CDR3 is 12 amino acids long. Germline-derived CDR1 and CDR2 are MGHRA and YSYEKL. Trimming pared 4 bases from V and 5 bases from J, leaving 3 bases between. The CDR3 loop reads CASSRNNSPLHF. In DNA form, the CDR3 reads TGCGCCAGCAGCCGGAATAATTCACCCCTCCACTTT.

J is TRBJ2-5 and V is TRBV18; 7 nucleotides agree with TRBD2. This CDR3 comprises 15 residues. V lost 3 bases to trimming and J lost 2 bases; unmatched junction nucleotides: 6. The V gene's germline CDR1 is KGHSH and CDR2 LQKENI. In DNA form, the CDR3 reads TGTGCCAGCTCACCGCGGGCTAGCGGACAAGAGACCCAGTACTTC. This translates into CASSPRASGQETQYF.

The CDR3 spells CASSPVGGGETQYF. The CDR3 coding sequence is TGTGCCAGCAGCCCCGTCGGGGGTGGGGAGACCCAGTACTTC. The gene calls are TRBV6-5 and TRBJ2-5, with D possibly TRBD2 on 6 matching bases. V lost 6 bases, J lost 5 bases, and 16 bases lay in between. CDR1 MNHEY and CDR2 SVGAGI come from the germline V gene. The CDR3 spans 14 residues.

The rearrangement joins TRBV2 to TRBJ1-4, with no clear D. This CDR3 contains 12 residues. V gave up 6 bases and J gave up 0 bases, with 2 bases separating them. Germline-derived CDR1 and CDR2 are SNHLY and FYNNEI. The CDR3 DNA reads as TGTGCCAGCAGGGCAACTAATGAAAAACTGTTTTTT. Protein product: CASRATNEKLFF.

The chain carries TRBV7-9 and TRBJ2-7; D is possibly TRBD1 (5 bases). This CDR3 is built from 14 residues. Germline V gene sequence: CDR1 SEHNR, CDR2 FQNEAQ (reference sequence). V was pared by 3 bases and J by 0 bases, with 9 bases between. The CDR3 region is CASSLIDSSYEQYF. As DNA, the CDR3 is TGTGCCAGCAGCTTGATCGACAGCTCCTACGAGCAGTACTTC.

The chain is built from TRBV9 and TRBJ2-3, with 14 bases fitting TRBD2. Germline loops: CDR1 SGDLS, CDR2 YYNGEE. This CDR3 region has 17 residues. V lost 0 bases, J lost 6 bases, and 6 bases stayed unmatched. The CDR3 loop is CASSVATSGGASDTQYF. In nucleotides, the CDR3 is TGTGCCAGCAGCGTAGCGACTAGCGGGGGGGCCTCGGATACGCAGTATTTT. The full variable domain, rest sourced from reference TRBV9 and TRBJ2-3, is DSGVTQTPKHLITATGQRVTLRCSPRSGDLSVYWYQQSLDQGLQFLIQYYNGEERAKGNILERFSAQQFPDLHSELNLSSLELGDSALYFCASSVATSGGASDTQYFGPGTRLTVL.

This clone was seen a handful of times. The chain combines TRBV28 with TRBJ2-6, with D unresolved. Germline CDR1 reads MDHEN; CDR2 reads SYDVKM. V was cut by 3 bases and J by 2 bases, with 5 bases left in between. This CDR3 comprises 14 residues. The CDR3, as DNA: TGTGCCAGCAGTTTGGCAGCTGGGGCCAACGTCCTGACTTTC. Its protein is CASSLAAGANVLTF. The complete variable domain, with remaining parts taken from reference TRBV28 and TRBJ2-6, reads DVKVTQSSRYLVKRTGEKVFLECVQDMDHENMFWYRQDPGLGLRLIYFSYDVKMKEKGDIPEGYSVSREKKERFSLILESASTNQTSMYLCASSLAAGANVLTFGAGSRLTVL.

This clone appeared a few times. The rearrangement uses TRBV5-4 and TRBJ2-5; TRBD2 aligns across 13 bases. The length of the CDR3 is 16 residues. CDR1 and CDR2 from the germline V gene are SGHNT and YYREEE (reference sequence). The V and J ends lost 4 bases and 4 bases, in that order; junction bases with no gene match: 7. The CDR3 DNA is TGTGCCAGCAGCGGCGGACTAGCGGGAGTCGGAGAGACCCAGTACTTC. Protein product: CASSGGLAGVGETQYF.

This clone was counted only a few times. V is TRBV2 and J is TRBJ2-7; maybe TRBD1 (6 bases). The germline V and J ends were trimmed by 6 bases and 6 bases, with 12 bases remaining between them. Per the germline V gene, CDR1 is SNHLY and CDR2 is FYNNEI. CDR3 size: 12 residues. The CDR3 DNA is TGTGCCAGCAGCCCTACAGGGATCGAGCAGTACGTC. Translating it yields CASSPTGIEQYV.

The chain carries TRBV2 and TRBJ1-1; D perhaps matches TRBD1 (5 bases). There are 11 residues in the CDR3. Germline CDR1 SNHLY, CDR2 FYNNEI. Trimming cost V 7 bases and J 6 bases, with 9 bases left between them. CDR3 nucleotides: TGTGCCAGCAACCAGGGACCTGAAGCTTTCTTT. Translated: CASNQGPEAFF.

V usage is TRBV7-3 and J usage is TRBJ2-1, with 7 bases matching TRBD2. The germline V gene has CDR1 SGHTA and CDR2 FQGTGA. The CDR3 is made up of 15 amino acids. Unmatched junction bases numbered 7, after V lost 3 bases and J lost 5 bases. CDR3 amino acids: CASSLRGLRNNEQFF. The CDR3 bases are TGTGCCAGCAGCTTGAGGGGACTACGGAACAATGAGCAGTTCTTC.

The rearrangement uses TRBV7-3 and TRBJ2-6; D is undetermined. Germline V gives CDR1 SGHTA, CDR2 FQGTGA. Trimming shortened V by 6 bases and J by 2 bases, and 11 bases separated the two germline ends. The CDR3 covers 15 residues. CDR3 bases: TGTGCCAGCAGACTCAACACAGCTGGGGCCAACGTCCTGACTTTC. Encoded protein: CASRLNTAGANVLTF.

This clone was detected a few times. The J gene is TRBJ1-2, the V gene TRBV27; 7 bases fit TRBD1. J was trimmed by 0 bases and V by 5 bases; bases with no gene match: 3. The germline CDR1 and CDR2 sequences are MNHEY and SMNVEV (reference sequence). The CDR3 totals 14 residues. The CDR3 loop reads CASSPQGPNYGYTF. In DNA, the CDR3 is TGTGCCAGCAGTCCACAGGGGCCTAACTATGGCTACACCTTC.

Note on this clone: In the same sample, other DNA sequences code for this CDR3. The rearrangement joins TRBV5-1 to TRBJ2-3, with D uncertain. V gave up 0 bases and J gave up 3 bases, with 5 bases separating them. CDR3 length equals 13 residues. The germline CDR1 and CDR2 sequences are SGHRS and YFSETQ. This CDR3 reads CASSLGSTDTQYF. CDR3 in DNA: TGCGCCAGCAGCTTGGGGTCAACAGATACGCAGTATTTT.

This clone has only a few counts. The CDR3 DNA reads as TGCGCCAGCAGGAGGACTGGGGCCAACGTCCTGACTTTC. Residues: CASRRTGANVLTF. The chain employs TRBV4-1 and TRBJ2-6; D ambiguous. Germline loops: CDR1 MGHRA, CDR2 YSYEKL. V lost 6 bases to trimming and J lost 2 bases, with 5 bases between them. CDR3 length: 13 residues.

This clone has only a few counts. The V gene is TRBV28, the J gene TRBJ2-5, with D unclear. The CDR3 consists of 15 residues. V was cut by 4 bases and J by 0 bases, with 12 bases left in between. CDR1 is MDHEN and CDR2 is SYDVKM in the germline V gene. Here the CDR3 reads CASSYPDTYQETQYF. The DNA for the CDR3 is TGTGCCAGCAGTTACCCCGACACGTACCAAGAGACCCAGTACTTC.

The chain is built from TRBV7-2 and TRBJ1-1; D might be TRBD1 (5 bases). V was pared by 0 bases and J by 8 bases, with 13 bases between. CDR1 is SGHTA, CDR2 FQGNSA, per germline. The CDR3 sequence is 14 residues long. This CDR3 is CASSLAVFQGEAFF. The DNA for the CDR3 is TGTGCCAGCAGCTTAGCAGTCTTCCAGGGCGAAGCTTTCTTT.

V is TRBV29-1 and J is TRBJ2-7; 11 nucleotides line up with TRBD2. Germline V gene sequence: CDR1 SQVTM, CDR2 ANQGSEA. The CDR3 totals 14 residues. V lost 4 bases to trimming and J lost 2 bases; unmatched junction nucleotides: 4. CDR3 in amino acids: CSVAGLAVPYEQYF. CDR3 coding DNA: TGCAGCGTTGCGGGACTAGCGGTTCCCTACGAGCAGTACTTC.

This clone came up a few times. The chain recombines TRBV14 with TRBJ2-3; 8 bases agree with TRBD2. Germline V CDR1 and CDR2: SGHDN, FVKESK. J gave up 4 bases and V 4 bases, and 7 bases lay outside the gene matches. The CDR3 extends over 15 amino acids. CDR3 sequence (DNA): TGTGCCAGCAGCCCATGGGGGCGGGGGGCAGATACGCAGTATTTT. It is translated as CASSPWGRGADTQYF.

This clone has just a few counts. This chain links TRBV30 with TRBJ2-1; possibly TRBD2 for D (5 bases). Deletions cut 0 bases from V and 2 bases from J, with 11 bases between. The V gene's germline CDR1 is GTSNPN and CDR2 SVGIG (reference sequence). The length of the CDR3 is 15 residues. CDR3 loop: CAWSVRGQPYNEQFF. CDR3 bases: TGTGCCTGGAGTGTGCGAGGGCAGCCCTACAATGAGCAGTTCTTC.

This clone was seen more than once but under ten times. The chain uses TRBV7-2 and TRBJ2-4; perhaps TRBD1 as D (6 bases). V was pared by 1 base and J by 0 bases, with 13 bases between. This CDR3 is 17 amino acids long. CDR1 is SGHTA and CDR2 is FQGNSA in the germline V gene. CDR3 region: CASSLGKQGLAKNIQYF. For the CDR3, the DNA is TGTGCCAGCAGCTTAGGAAAACAGGGTCTAGCCAAAAACATTCAGTACTTC.

This clone was recorded a few times. The chain is built from TRBV18 and TRBJ1-1; possibly TRBD1 for D (6 bases). This CDR3 is built from 15 residues. V was shortened by 6 bases and J by 4 bases, with 18 bases between the two germline ends. Looked up from germline, CDR1 is KGHSH and CDR2 is LQKENI. CDR3 sequence (DNA): TGTGCCAGCTCTGTGGAGACAGGCCCGGTCACTGAAGCTTTCTTT. Translating gives CASSVETGPVTEAFF.

This clone was picked up a small number of times. The chain employs TRBV4-1 and TRBJ1-1; 8 bases map to TRBD1. The CDR3 is 16 amino acids. CDR1 is MGHRA, CDR2 YSYEKL, per germline. Germline trimming cut 1 base from V and 1 base from J; bases unmatched to any gene: 5. CDR3 sequence (DNA): TGCGCCAGCAGCCAAGGTCGACAGGGGAAGAACACTGAAGCTTTCTTT. It translates to CASSQGRQGKNTEAFF.